This T cell receptor (beta chain) emerged from a study of cytomegalovirus exposure and HLA in healthy donors. Findings of the study overall: A link between a missense DCLRE1C variant and TCR beta V- and J-gene trimming emerged from a later analysis. Earlier analysis found most TCR beta V segments productive about 90% or about 30% of the time. Among TCR beta chains, those listed as cytomegalovirus-associated numbered over 150. Most TCR sequences were uncommon, yet certain public TCRs appeared in many donors.

Primers: 60 Vbeta forward and 13 Jbeta reverse. TCRdb's table, derived via immunoSEQ multiplex PCR, lists solely in-frame clones and lacks some. The repertoire includes about 140,000 clones, 60% to 80% of them detected once, and 2% to 2.5% sits in the top ten. Details on this clone: Its antigen is undetermined.

Germline V gene lookup returns CDR1 SGHNT and CDR2 YENEEA. The CDR3 runs to 17 residues. Trimming took off 6 bases at V and 4 bases at J, with 24 bases between the two ends. The source is a man aged 25-45 years in good health and CMV-seronegative. The J gene is TRBJ2-5, the V gene TRBV11-3, with D unclear. Sequenced sample: PBMCs. CDR3 in amino acids: CASSLSQPRRPRETQYF. CDR3 DNA: TGTGCCAGCAGTTTATCCCAACCCCGGAGACCACGAGAGACCCAGTACTTC.